One sample yielded the 7 T cell receptor beta chains listed below, sequenced in a study of blood T cell repertoires in COVID-19 (dated by TCRdb to 2018 to 2020). Library construction relied on the immunoSEQ multiplex PCR assay. TCRdb mirrors the immuneACCESS table, restricted to in-frame sequences. Some clones are absent from its copies; in checked studies, under half trace to an unresolved V gene, and the reason for the others is unknown. The sample table shows fewer than 350,000 clones, and 70% to 90% are seen once. The ten largest make up about an eighth of the sample. The sample was peripheral blood. These receptor sequences come from an older woman with COVID-19, enrolled during active disease.

This rearrangement joins TRBV7-2 to TRBJ1-2; 7 bases line up with TRBD1. This CDR3 is 14 amino acids long. V trimming: 5 bases; J trimming: 7 bases; junction bases outside the gene matches: 10. In germline, CDR1 is SGHTA, CDR2 FQGNSA. CDR3 DNA: TGTGCCAGCAGCCCCACAGGGGCGCCGCGTGGCTACACCTTC. Its translation: CASSPTGAPRGYTF.

In its sample, this clone was seen many times. This chain uses TRBV24-1 with TRBJ2-2, with 12 bases aligning to TRBD1. The CDR3 is 16 amino acids. V gave up 0 bases and J gave up 6 bases; unmatched junction bases: 1. Per germline, CDR1 KGHDR and CDR2 SFDVKD. CDR3 coding DNA: TGTGCCACCAGTGATTTGGGGACAGGGGGCTCCGGGGAGCTGTTTTTT. This translates into CATSDLGTGGSGELFF.

This clone was found a few times. This chain uses TRBV14 with TRBJ1-2; a weak D match, TRBD1 (6 bases). V lost 4 bases, J lost 8 bases, and 17 bases lay in between. The length of the CDR3 is 14 residues. Germline assignment: CDR1 SGHDN and CDR2 FVKESK. This chain's CDR3 is CASSRTGRGRGYTF. CDR3 nucleotides: TGTGCCAGCAGCCGCACAGGGAGGGGTAGGGGCTACACCTTC.

J is TRBJ1-6 and V is TRBV12-5; TRBD1 matches at 8 bases. Losses at the gene ends were 6 bases for V and 9 bases for J; bases not matched to a gene: 10. Germline V CDR1 and CDR2: LGHNT, FRNRAP. There are 15 residues in the CDR3. The CDR3 region is CASGGDRPDSSPLHF. Here the CDR3 DNA reads TGTGCTAGTGGCGGGGACAGGCCAGATAGTTCACCCCTCCACTTT.

This chain uses TRBV2 with TRBJ2-3; 7 nucleotides match TRBD2. The CDR3 has 13 residues. Looked up from germline, CDR1 is SNHLY and CDR2 is FYNNEI. The V gene end was trimmed by 8 bases and the J gene end by 0 bases; junction bases not matched to a gene: 2. As DNA, the CDR3 is TGTGCCAGCCCTAGCGGCAGCACAGATACGCAGTATTTT. Translating it yields CASPSGSTDTQYF.

V is TRBV5-4 and J is TRBJ1-1; possible D gene TRBD1, 5 bases. In germline, CDR1 is SGHNT, CDR2 YYREEE (reference sequence). V was shortened by 2 bases and J by 1 base, with 6 bases between the two germline ends. CDR3 length equals 13 residues. The CDR3 nucleotides are TGTGCCAGCAGCTTTGGGGCGAACACTGAAGCTTTCTTT. This codes for CASSFGANTEAFF.

The V and J genes are TRBV4-3 and TRBJ2-1, with D perhaps TRBD1 (6 bases). The V and J ends lost 1 base and 9 bases respectively, with 13 bases between them. The CDR3 sequence is 14 residues long. Germline CDR1 and CDR2: LGHNA and YSLEER. The CDR3 sequence: CASSQVGRGAEQFF. The CDR3 DNA follows: TGCGCCAGCAGCCAAGTAGGCAGGGGTGCTGAGCAGTTCTTC.